This is a list of T cell receptor beta chains from one sample in a study of T cells after yellow fever vaccination. TCRdb independently ran MiXCR on the 5' RACE reads; one entry per CDR3 protein. The sample carries a few hundred thousand distinct CDR3 sequences, around 10% recorded once. Sequenced material: PBMCs, taken on the day of the first yellow fever vaccination. Receptor source: a man aged 18 to 30 who received the YFV17D yellow fever vaccine. The CDR3 runs from the conserved cysteine through the conserved F or W. A D gene is named only where the DNA matches it firmly. Clone sizes are given selectively: once, few, many, or a class where the clone is expanded.

V	D	size	J	CDR3	DNA
TRBV10-1	TRBD2	-	TRBJ2-3	CASSRTGTSGGADTQYF	TGCGCCAGCAGTCGGACCGGGACTAGCGGGGGGGCAGATACGCAGTATTTT
TRBV4-3	-	many	TRBJ2-7	CASSGSMGRGAEQYF	TGCGCCAGCAGCGGCAGCATGGGCAGGGGTGCCGAGCAGTACTTC
TRBV7-2	-	-	TRBJ2-7	CASSLVEQPYEQYF	TGTGCCAGCAGCTTAGTTGAGCAGCCCTACGAGCAGTACTTC
TRBV7-9	-	-	TRBJ1-1	CASSVPLGPTEAFF	TGTGCCAGCAGCGTACCCTTAGGTCCCACTGAAGCTTTCTTT
TRBV4-3	-	few	TRBJ2-3	CASSQGDRPSDTQYF	TGCGCCAGCAGCCAAGGGGACCGACCCTCGGATACGCAGTATTTT
TRBV7-9	TRBD1	-	TRBJ2-1	CASSLAGQGLVTEQFF	TGTGCCAGCAGCTTAGCGGGACAGGGATTGGTCACTGAGCAGTTCTTC
TRBV12-3/TRBV12-4	TRBD1	-	TRBJ1-6	CASRTGGSYNSPLHF	TGTGCCAGCAGAACAGGGGGATCCTATAATTCACCCCTCCACTTT
TRBV9	TRBD1	few	TRBJ1-6	CASSVGGQGGTPLHF	TGTGCCAGCAGCGTAGGTGGACAGGGCGGAACACCCCTCCACTTT
TRBV6-4	-	many	TRBJ2-3	CASSEARGMDTQYF	TGTGCCAGCAGTGAGGCCCGGGGGATGGATACGCAGTATTTT
TRBV5-1	-	many	TRBJ1-2	CASSQGTVVGYTF	TGCGCCAGCAGCCAAGGGACGGTAGTTGGCTACACCTTC
TRBV12-3/TRBV12-4	-	-	TRBJ1-6	CASSLEGVGNSPLHF	TGTGCCAGCAGTTTGGAAGGGGTCGGTAATTCACCCCTCCACTTT
TRBV20-1	-	few	TRBJ1-5	CSATVPDQPQHF	TGCAGTGCCACCGTTCCAGATCAGCCCCAGCATTTT
TRBV15	-	few	TRBJ2-7	CATSRDTGSYEQYF	TGTGCCACCAGCAGAGATACGGGCTCCTACGAGCAGTACTTC
TRBV28	-	few	TRBJ1-1	CASSLLRGSEAFF	TGTGCCAGCAGCCTCCTCCGCGGGTCTGAAGCTTTCTTT
TRBV7-2	-	few	TRBJ2-2	CASSLLQTMRPSSFRNTGELFF	TGTGCCAGCAGCTTACTACAAACGATGCGACCCTCTTCTTTTCGGAACACCGGGGAGCTGTTTTTT
TRBV10-1	-	-	TRBJ1-1	CASSRDAGTEAFF	TGCGCCAGCAGCCGGGACGCCGGGACTGAAGCTTTCTTT
TRBV14	TRBD1	few	TRBJ2-6	CASSRGWDRGKSGANVLTF	TGTGCCAGCAGCCGTGGATGGGACAGGGGGAAATCAGGGGCCAACGTCCTGACTTTC
TRBV29-1	-	few	TRBJ1-2	CSVQAGNIYGYTF	TGCAGCGTTCAGGCAGGAAACATCTATGGCTACACCTTC
TRBV20-1	TRBD2	few	TRBJ2-3	CSARANGGALDTQYF	TGCAGTGCTAGGGCAAACGGGGGGGCTCTTGATACGCAGTATTTT
TRBV6-5	-	-	TRBJ1-6	CASSYGVTYNSPLHF	TGTGCCAGCAGTTACGGGGTAACCTATAATTCACCCCTCCACTTT
TRBV12-3/TRBV12-4	-	few	TRBJ2-1	CASIVGRGGWDEQFF	TGTGCCAGCATCGTAGGACGGGGAGGCTGGGATGAGCAGTTCTTC
TRBV12-3/TRBV12-4	-	-	TRBJ1-5	CASAGARNQPQHF	TGTGCCAGCGCGGGGGCCCGCAATCAGCCCCAGCATTTT
TRBV12-3/TRBV12-4	-	many	TRBJ2-5	CASSTGRAETQYF	TGTGCCAGCAGTACAGGGCGGGCGGAGACCCAGTACTTC
TRBV7-9	TRBD1	few	TRBJ1-1	CASSFGTGWLGTEAFF	TGTGCCAGCAGCTTTGGGACAGGGTGGTTGGGGACTGAAGCTTTCTTT
TRBV5-4	-	-	TRBJ2-1	CASSQLGGHNEQFF	TGTGCCAGCAGCCAACTTGGGGGACACAATGAGCAGTTCTTC
TRBV6-5	-	-	TRBJ1-6	CASSSTPKNSPLHF	TGTGCCAGCAGTTCGACCCCCAAGAATTCACCCCTCCACTTT
TRBV29-1	-	-	TRBJ2-2	CSVGVGHSQGELFF	TGCAGCGTCGGGGTAGGACACTCACAAGGGGAGCTGTTTTTT
TRBV11-2	-	-	TRBJ2-1	CASSSHRYEQFF	TGTGCCAGCAGCTCCCATCGCTATGAGCAGTTCTTC
TRBV15	-	-	TRBJ2-2	CATRATPVTGELFF	TGTGCCACCAGAGCCACCCCAGTGACCGGGGAGCTGTTTTTT
TRBV5-1	-	-	TRBJ2-1	CASSLLGSYNEQFF	TGCGCCAGCAGCCTCCTTGGGTCCTACAATGAGCAGTTCTTC
TRBV28	-	once	TRBJ1-1	CASSFRGVMNTEAFF	TGTGCCAGCAGTTTTCGGGGGGTCATGAACACTGAAGCTTTCTTT
TRBV4-1	-	-	TRBJ2-3	CASSQGRVRDTQYF	TGCGCCAGCAGCCAAGGGCGGGTTAGAGATACGCAGTATTTT
TRBV7-2	-	-	TRBJ2-3	CASSPAAGGVSTDTQYF	TGTGCCAGCAGTCCCGCCGCAGGGGGGGTATCCACAGATACGCAGTATTTT
TRBV5-1	TRBD1	-	TRBJ1-1	CASTRGSITEAFF	TGCGCCAGCACCAGGGGGTCGATTACTGAAGCTTTCTTT
TRBV10-3	-	-	TRBJ1-2	CAISDSGTTVYGYTF	TGTGCCATCAGTGACTCAGGGACTACGGTTTATGGCTACACCTTC
TRBV7-9	-	-	TRBJ1-4	CASSLRQEGEKLFF	TGTGCCAGCAGCTTACGGCAGGAGGGTGAAAAACTGTTTTTT
TRBV5-6	TRBD1	-	TRBJ2-6	CASSSLQGSSGANVLTF	TGTGCCAGCAGCTCGTTACAGGGGAGCTCTGGGGCCAACGTCCTGACTTTC
TRBV5-1	-	-	TRBJ1-1	CTSSPGTHTRDTEAFF	TGCACCAGCAGCCCTGGGACTCATACTAGGGACACTGAAGCTTTCTTT
TRBV6-5	TRBD2	few	TRBJ2-1	CASSRGGTRQFF	TGTGCCAGCAGTCGCGGGGGGACAAGACAGTTCTTC
TRBV4-2	-	-	TRBJ1-6	CASSQDPQGSNSPLHF	TGTGCCAGCAGCCAAGATCCTCAGGGGTCAAATTCACCCCTCCACTTT
TRBV14	-	-	TRBJ2-3	CASSQVFIGGTDTQYF	TGTGCCAGCAGCCAAGTTTTCATCGGGGGCACAGATACGCAGTATTTT
TRBV7-7	-	few	TRBJ2-3	CASSPGRLGDTQYF	TGTGCTAGCAGTCCGGGACGGTTGGGAGATACGCAGTATTTT
TRBV5-1	TRBD1	few	TRBJ1-2	CASSLWDSGYGYTF	TGCGCCAGCAGCCTTTGGGACAGCGGATATGGCTACACCTTC